This T cell receptor beta chain was profiled in a study of T cells in Graves' hyperthyroidism and ophthalmopathy. PBMCs were collected from an approximately 10 ml volume of fresh peripheral blood. Regions amplified from RNA transcripts were the TCR beta CDR3 regions. Initially, a first-round RT-PCR of the TCR CDR3 employed the HTBI primer set. TCRdb re-called the multiplex PCR reads with MiXCR, one entry per CDR3 protein. Of some 650,000 distinct CDR3 sequences detected, roughly 15% appear once; the ten largest clones hold around 3.5%. Germline assignment: CDR1 KGHSH and CDR2 LQKENI. CDR3 size: 19 residues. The V segment lost 1 base and the J segment 5 bases; nucleotides outside the gene matches: 14.

The chain couples TRBV18 to TRBJ2-2, with TRBD1 matching over 9 bases. This receptor was identified in a woman in her 40s with Graves' ophthalmopathy. The sample consisted of blood. CDR3 loop: CASSPLEAGGQGWTGELFF. CDR3 coding DNA: TGTGCCAGCTCACCACTCGAAGCCGGGGGACAGGGTTGGACCGGGGAGCTGTTTTTT.